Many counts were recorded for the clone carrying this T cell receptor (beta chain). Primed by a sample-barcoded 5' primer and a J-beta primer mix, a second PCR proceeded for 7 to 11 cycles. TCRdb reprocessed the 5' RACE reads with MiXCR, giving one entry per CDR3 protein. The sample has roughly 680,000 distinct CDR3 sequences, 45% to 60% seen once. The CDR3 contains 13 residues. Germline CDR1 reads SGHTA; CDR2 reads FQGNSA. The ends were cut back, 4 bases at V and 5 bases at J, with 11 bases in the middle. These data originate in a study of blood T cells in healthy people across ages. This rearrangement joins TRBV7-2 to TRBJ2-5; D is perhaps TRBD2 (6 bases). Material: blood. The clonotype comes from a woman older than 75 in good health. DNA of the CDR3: TGTGCCAGCAGCTCCGGGGGTGGTGAGACCCAGTACTTC. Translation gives CASSSGGGETQYF.